The clone carrying this T cell receptor (beta chain) was seen only a few times. Its antigen remains unknown. RNA transcripts served as the template for amplifying TCR beta CDR3 regions. Primed by the HTBI set, a first-round RT-PCR was run on the TCR CDR3. Using its own MiXCR run on the multiplex PCR reads, TCRdb lists one record per CDR3 protein. Among hundreds of thousands of distinct CDR3 sequences listed, 18% were seen once. This sample is part of a study of T cells in Graves' hyperthyroidism and ophthalmopathy. The study, taken as a whole, reports: Ophthalmopathy got predicted by the model a median approximately six months before its onset.

The V gene end was trimmed by 0 bases and the J gene end by 3 bases; junction bases not matched to a gene: 3. The length of the CDR3 is 16 residues. The germline V gene has CDR1 MGHRA and CDR2 YSYEKL. Patients aged 18 to 65 had newly diagnosed hyperthyroidism lasting under 2 months. The study left out patients who had uncontrolled infection, other autoimmune disease, pregnancy or lactation. Blood dates from first hyperthyroidism diagnosis, before any ophthalmopathy symptoms. The TCR originated in a woman aged 50 to 60 with Graves' hyperthyroidism that later progressed to Graves' ophthalmopathy. What was sequenced was blood. The rearrangement joins TRBV4-1 to TRBJ2-1; TRBD1 matches at 9 bases. For the CDR3, the DNA is TGCGCCAGCAGCCAAGAGGGACAGGGTAGCTACAATGAGCAGTTCTTC. The encoded protein is CASSQEGQGSYNEQFF.